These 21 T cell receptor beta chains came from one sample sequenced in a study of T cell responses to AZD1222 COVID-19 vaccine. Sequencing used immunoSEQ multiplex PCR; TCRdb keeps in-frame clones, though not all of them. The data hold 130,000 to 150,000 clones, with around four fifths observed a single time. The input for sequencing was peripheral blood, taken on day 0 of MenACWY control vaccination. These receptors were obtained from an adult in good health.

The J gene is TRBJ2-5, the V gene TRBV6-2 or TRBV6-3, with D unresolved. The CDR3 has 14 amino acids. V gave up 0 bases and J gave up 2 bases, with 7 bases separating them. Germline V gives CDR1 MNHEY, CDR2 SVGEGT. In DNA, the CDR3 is TGTGCCAGCAGTTACTCCGACACACAAGAGACCCAGTACTTC. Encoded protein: CASSYSDTQETQYF.

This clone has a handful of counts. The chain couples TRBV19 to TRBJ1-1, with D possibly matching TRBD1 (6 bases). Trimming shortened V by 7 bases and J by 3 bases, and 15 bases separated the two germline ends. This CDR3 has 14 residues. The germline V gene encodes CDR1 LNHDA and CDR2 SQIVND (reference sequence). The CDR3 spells CASTIGGLDTEAFF. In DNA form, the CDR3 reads TGTGCCAGTACCATAGGGGGGTTGGACACTGAAGCTTTCTTT.

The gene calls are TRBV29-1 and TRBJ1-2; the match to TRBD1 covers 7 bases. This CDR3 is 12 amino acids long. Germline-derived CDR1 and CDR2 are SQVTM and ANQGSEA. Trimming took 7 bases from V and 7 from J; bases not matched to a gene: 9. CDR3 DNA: TGCAGCGCTGGAGACAGGGAGCGTGGCTACACCTTC. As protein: CSAGDRERGYTF.

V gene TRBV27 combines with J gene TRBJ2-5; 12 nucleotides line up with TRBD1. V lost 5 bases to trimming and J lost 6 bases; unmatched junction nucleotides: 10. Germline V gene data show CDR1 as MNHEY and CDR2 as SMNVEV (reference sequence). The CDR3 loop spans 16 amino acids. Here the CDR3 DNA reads TGTGCCAGCAGTATCTCCGGGACAGGGGGCACGCAGACCCAGTACTTC. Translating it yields CASSISGTGGTQTQYF.

The CDR3 here is CASSERSMGGSDQPQHF. The CDR3 coding sequence is TGTGCCAGCAGTGAACGTTCTATGGGGGGGTCCGATCAGCCCCAGCATTTT. This chain links TRBV6-1 with TRBJ1-5; D may be TRBD1 (5 bases). Germline CDR1 reads MNHNS; CDR2 reads SASEGT. The CDR3 runs to 17 residues. Trimming stripped 2 bases from V and 5 bases from J, with 19 bases between.

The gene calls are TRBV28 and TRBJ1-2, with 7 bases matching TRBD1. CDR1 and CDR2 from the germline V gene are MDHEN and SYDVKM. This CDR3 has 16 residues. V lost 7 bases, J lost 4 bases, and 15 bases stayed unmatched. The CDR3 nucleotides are TGTGCCAGCAATCAGGCAGGGGGAGGGTTAGGCTATGGCTACACCTTC. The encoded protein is CASNQAGGGLGYGYTF.

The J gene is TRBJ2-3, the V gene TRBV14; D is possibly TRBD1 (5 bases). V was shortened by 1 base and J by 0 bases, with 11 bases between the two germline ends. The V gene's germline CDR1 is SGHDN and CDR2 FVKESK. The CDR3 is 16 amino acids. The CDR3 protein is CASSQAQGASTDTQYF. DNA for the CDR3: TGTGCCAGCAGCCAAGCCCAAGGGGCTAGCACAGATACGCAGTATTTT. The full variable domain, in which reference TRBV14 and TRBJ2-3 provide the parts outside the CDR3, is EAGVTQFPSHSVIEKGQTVTLRCDPISGHDNLYWYRRVMGKEIKFLLHFVKESKQDESGMPNNRFLAERTGGTYSTLKVQPAELEDSGVYFCASSQAQGASTDTQYFGPGTRLTVL.

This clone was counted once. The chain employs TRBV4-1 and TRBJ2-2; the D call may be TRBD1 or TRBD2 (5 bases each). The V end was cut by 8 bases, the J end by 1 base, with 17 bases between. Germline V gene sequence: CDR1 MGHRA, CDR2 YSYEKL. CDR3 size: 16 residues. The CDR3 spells CASARPGTQNTGELFF. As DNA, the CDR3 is TGCGCCAGCGCCCGACCCGGGACCCAGAACACCGGGGAGCTGTTTTTT.

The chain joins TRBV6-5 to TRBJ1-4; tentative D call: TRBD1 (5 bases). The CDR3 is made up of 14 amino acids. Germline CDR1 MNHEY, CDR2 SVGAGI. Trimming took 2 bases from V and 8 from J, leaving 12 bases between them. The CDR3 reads CASSYRRVGEKLFF. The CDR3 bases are TGTGCCAGCAGTTACCGCAGGGTCGGGGAAAAACTGTTTTTT.

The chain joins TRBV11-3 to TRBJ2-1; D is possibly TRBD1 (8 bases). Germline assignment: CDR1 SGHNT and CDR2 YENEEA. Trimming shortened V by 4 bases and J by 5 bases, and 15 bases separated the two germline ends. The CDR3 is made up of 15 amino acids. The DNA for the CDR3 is TGTGCCAGCAGCTGGGGAGGGACAGGAGACAATGAGCAGTTCTTC. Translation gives CASSWGGTGDNEQFF.

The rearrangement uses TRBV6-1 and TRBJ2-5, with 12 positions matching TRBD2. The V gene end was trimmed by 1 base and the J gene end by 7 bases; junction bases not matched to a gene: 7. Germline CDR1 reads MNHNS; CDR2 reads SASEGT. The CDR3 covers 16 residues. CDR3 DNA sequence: TGTGCCAGCAGTGAAGGGCTAGCGGGGGGGCTGAGGACCCAGTACTTC. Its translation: CASSEGLAGGLRTQYF.

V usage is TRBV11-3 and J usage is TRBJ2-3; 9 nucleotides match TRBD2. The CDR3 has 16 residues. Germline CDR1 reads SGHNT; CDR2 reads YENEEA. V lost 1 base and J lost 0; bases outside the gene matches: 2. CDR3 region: CASSLVSGGSTDTQYF. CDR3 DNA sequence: TGTGCCAGCAGCTTAGTAAGCGGGGGGAGCACAGATACGCAGTATTTT.

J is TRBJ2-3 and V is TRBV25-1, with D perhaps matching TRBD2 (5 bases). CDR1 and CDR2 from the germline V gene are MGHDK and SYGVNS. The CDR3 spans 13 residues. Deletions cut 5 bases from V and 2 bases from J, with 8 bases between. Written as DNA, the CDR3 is TGTGCCAGCAGTAGAGGGAACACAGATACGCAGTATTTT. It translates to CASSRGNTDTQYF.

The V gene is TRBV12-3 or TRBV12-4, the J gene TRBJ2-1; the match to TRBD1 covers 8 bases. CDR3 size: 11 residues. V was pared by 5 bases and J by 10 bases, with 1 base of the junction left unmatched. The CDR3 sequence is CASSGDREQFF. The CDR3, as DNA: TGTGCCAGCAGTGGGGACAGGGAGCAGTTCTTC.

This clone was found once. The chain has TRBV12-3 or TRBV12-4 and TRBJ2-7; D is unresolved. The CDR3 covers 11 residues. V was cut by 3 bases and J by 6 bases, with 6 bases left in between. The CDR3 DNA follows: TGTGCCAGCAGTTTGGGTCGCGAGCAGTACGTC. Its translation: CASSLGREQYV.

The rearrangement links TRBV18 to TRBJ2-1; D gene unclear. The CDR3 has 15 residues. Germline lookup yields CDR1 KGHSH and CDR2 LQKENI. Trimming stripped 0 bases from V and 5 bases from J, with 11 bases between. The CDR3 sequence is CASSPPGNLDNEQFF. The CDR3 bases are TGTGCCAGCTCACCACCGGGGAATTTAGACAATGAGCAGTTCTTC.

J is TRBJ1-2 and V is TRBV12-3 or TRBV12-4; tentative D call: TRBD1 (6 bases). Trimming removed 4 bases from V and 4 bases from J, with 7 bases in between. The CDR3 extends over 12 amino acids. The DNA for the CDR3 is TGTGCCAGCAGTTCAGGGGTCTATGGCTACACCTTC. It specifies CASSSGVYGYTF.

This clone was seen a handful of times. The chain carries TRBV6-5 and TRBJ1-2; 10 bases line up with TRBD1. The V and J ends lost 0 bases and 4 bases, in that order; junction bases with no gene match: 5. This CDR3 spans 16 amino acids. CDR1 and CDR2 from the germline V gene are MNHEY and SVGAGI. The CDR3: CASSYSRTGGGYGYTF. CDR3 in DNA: TGTGCCAGCAGTTACTCTAGGACAGGGGGAGGCTATGGCTACACCTTC.

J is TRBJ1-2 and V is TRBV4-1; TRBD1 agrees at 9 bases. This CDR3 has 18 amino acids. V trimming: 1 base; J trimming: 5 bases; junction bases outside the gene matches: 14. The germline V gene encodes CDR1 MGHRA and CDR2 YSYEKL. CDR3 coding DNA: TGCGCCAGCAGCCAAGTATGGAGCACCGGGACAGGGAGGTATGGCTACACCTTC. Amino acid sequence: CASSQVWSTGTGRYGYTF.

The CDR3, as DNA: TGCAGCGTTATGGAGGATTCGGGCAATCAGCCCCAGCATTTT. As protein: CSVMEDSGNQPQHF. The chain uses TRBV29-1 and TRBJ1-5; no firm D call. From germline, CDR1 is SQVTM and CDR2 ANQGSEA. The length of the CDR3 is 14 residues. With 5 bases removed from V and 2 bases from J, the gap between germline ends came to 13 bases.

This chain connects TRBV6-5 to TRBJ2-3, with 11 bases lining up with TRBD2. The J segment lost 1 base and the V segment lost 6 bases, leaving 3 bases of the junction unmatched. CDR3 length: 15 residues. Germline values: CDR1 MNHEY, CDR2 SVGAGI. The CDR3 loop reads CASRTSGGRTDTQYF. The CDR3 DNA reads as TGTGCCAGCAGAACTAGCGGGGGTCGCACAGATACGCAGTATTTT.